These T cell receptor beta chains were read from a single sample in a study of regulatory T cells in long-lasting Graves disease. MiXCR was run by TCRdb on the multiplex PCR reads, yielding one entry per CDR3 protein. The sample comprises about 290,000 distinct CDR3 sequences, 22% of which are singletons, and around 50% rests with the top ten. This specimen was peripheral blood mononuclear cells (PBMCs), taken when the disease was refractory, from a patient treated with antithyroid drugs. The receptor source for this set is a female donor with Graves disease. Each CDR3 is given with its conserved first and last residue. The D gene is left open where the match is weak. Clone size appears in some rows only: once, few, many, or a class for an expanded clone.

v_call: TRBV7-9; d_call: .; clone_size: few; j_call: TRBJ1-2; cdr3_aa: CASSLSPWAGDRDYTF; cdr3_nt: TGTGCCAGCAGCTTAAGTCCTTGGGCCGGAGATCGTGACTACACCTTC
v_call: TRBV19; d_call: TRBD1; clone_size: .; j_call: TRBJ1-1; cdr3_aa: CASRARTGSGPNTEAFF; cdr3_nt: TGTGCCAGTAGGGCCAGGACAGGGTCCGGGCCGAACACTGAAGCTTTCTTT
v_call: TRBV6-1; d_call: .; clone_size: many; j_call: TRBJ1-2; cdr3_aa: CASRSTTLSYGYTF; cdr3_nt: TGTGCCAGCAGGTCGACAACTCTGAGCTATGGCTACACCTTC
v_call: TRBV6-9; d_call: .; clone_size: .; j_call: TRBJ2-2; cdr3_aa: CASSLQGNTGELFF; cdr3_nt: TGTGCCAGCAGTTTACAGGGGAACACCGGGGAGCTGTTTTTT
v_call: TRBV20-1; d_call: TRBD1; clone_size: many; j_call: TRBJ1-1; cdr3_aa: CSARDRTGRRNTEAFF; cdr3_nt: TGCAGTGCTAGAGATCGGACAGGGCGAAGGAACACTGAAGCTTTCTTT
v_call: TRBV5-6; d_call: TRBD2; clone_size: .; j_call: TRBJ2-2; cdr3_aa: CASSLLAGGLTGELFF; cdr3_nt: TGTGCCAGCAGCTTGCTGGCGGGAGGGTTAACCGGGGAGCTGTTTTTT
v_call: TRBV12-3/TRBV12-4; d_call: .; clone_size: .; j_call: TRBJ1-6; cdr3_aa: CASSLPGTGNSPLHF; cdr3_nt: TGTGCCAGCAGTTTACCCGGGACCGGGAATTCACCCCTCCACTTT
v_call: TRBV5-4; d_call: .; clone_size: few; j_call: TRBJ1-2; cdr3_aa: CASSIEDSRYTF; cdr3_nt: TGTGCCAGCAGCATCGAGGACAGTCGCTACACCTTC
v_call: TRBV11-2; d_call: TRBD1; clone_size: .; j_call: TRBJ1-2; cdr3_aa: CASSRAPDRGSSSYTF; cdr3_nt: TGTGCCAGCAGTCGGGCGCCGGACAGGGGGTCCAGCAGCTACACCTTC
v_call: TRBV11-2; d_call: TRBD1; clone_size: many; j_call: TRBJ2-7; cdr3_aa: CASSSGQVASEQYF; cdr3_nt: TGTGCCAGCAGCAGTGGACAGGTGGCTTCGGAGCAGTACTTC
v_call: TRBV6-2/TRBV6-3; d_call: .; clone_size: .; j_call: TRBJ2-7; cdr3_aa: CASSPVGGGALYEQYF; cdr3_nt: TGTGCCAGCAGTCCGGTCGGCGGAGGGGCCCTCTACGAGCAGTACTTC
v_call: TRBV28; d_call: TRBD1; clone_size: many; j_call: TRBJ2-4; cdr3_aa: CASSPGQGNIQYF; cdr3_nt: TGTGCCAGCAGTCCGGGACAGGGGAACATTCAGTACTTC
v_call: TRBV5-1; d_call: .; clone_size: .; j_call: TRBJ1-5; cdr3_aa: CASSTVNLTGREGGYQPQHF; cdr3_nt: TGCGCCAGCAGCACCGTAAACCTCACGGGACGGGAGGGCGGGTATCAGCCCCAGCATTTT
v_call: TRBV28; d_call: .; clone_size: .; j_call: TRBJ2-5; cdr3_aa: CASSPGGRGETQYF; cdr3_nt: TGTGCCAGCAGCCCCGGGGGCCGGGGAGAGACCCAGTACTTC
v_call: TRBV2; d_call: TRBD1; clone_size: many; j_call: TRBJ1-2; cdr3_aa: CASTRDRDGYGYTF; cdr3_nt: TGTGCCAGCACCCGGGACAGGGATGGCTATGGCTACACCTTC
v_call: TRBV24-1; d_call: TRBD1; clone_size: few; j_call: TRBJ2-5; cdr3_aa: CATSAGTGSEETQYF; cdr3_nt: TGTGCCACCAGTGCCGGGACAGGGAGCGAGGAGACCCAGTACTTC
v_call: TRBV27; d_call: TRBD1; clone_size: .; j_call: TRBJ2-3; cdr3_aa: CASSPLTGSYPDTQYF; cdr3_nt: TGTGCCAGCAGTCCCTTGACAGGGAGTTACCCAGATACGCAGTATTTT
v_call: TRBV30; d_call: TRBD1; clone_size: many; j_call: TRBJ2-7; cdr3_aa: CAWSKQGADYEQYF; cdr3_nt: TGTGCCTGGAGTAAACAGGGGGCAGACTACGAGCAGTACTTC
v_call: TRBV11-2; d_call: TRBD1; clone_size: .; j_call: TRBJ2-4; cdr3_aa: CASSTYRGPRKNIQYF; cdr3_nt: TGTGCCAGCAGCACGTACAGGGGCCCCCGCAAAAACATTCAGTACTTC
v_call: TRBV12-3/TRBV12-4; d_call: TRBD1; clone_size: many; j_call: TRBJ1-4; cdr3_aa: CASTQDREVKKLFF; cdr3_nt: TGTGCCAGCACCCAAGACAGGGAAGTAAAAAAACTGTTTTTT
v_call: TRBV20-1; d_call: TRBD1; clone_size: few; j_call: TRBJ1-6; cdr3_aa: CSAAMGQGGSPLHF; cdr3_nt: TGCAGTGCCGCCATGGGACAGGGGGGTTCACCCCTCCACTTT
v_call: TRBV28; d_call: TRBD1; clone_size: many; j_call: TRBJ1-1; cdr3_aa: CASSTHGTGVFTEAFF; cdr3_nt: TGTGCCAGCAGCACCCACGGGACAGGGGTTTTTACTGAAGCTTTCTTT
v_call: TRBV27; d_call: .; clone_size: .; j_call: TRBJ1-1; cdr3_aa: CAVRLGTKAFF; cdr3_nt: TGTGCCGTACGTTTAGGGACTAAAGCTTTCTTT
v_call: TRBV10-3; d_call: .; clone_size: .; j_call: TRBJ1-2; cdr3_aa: CAISESEGNGYTF; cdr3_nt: TGTGCCATCAGTGAGTCCGAGGGGAATGGCTACACCTTC
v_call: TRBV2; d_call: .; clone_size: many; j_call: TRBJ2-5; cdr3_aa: CASNKYRESQETQYF; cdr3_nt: TGTGCCAGCAACAAATACAGGGAATCCCAAGAGACCCAGTACTTC
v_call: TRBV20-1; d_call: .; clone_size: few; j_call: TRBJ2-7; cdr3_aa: CSAGGPSHEQYF; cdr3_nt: TGCAGTGCCGGGGGACCAAGCCACGAGCAGTACTTC
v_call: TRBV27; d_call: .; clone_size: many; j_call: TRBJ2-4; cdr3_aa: CASSLVWGVGTKNIQYF; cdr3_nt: TGTGCCAGCAGTTTAGTTTGGGGAGTTGGAACCAAAAACATTCAGTACTTC
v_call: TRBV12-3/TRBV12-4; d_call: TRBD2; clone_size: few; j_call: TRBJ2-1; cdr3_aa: CASSSPSGDYNEQFF; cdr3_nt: TGTGCCAGCAGTTCGCCTAGCGGAGATTACAATGAGCAGTTCTTC
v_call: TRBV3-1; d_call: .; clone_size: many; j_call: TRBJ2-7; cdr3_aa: CASSQDTTAGDEQYF; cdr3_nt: TGTGCCAGCAGCCAAGATACGACAGCCGGGGACGAGCAGTACTTC
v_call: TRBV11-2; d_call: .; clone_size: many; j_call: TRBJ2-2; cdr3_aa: CASTAGNTGELFF; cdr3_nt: TGTGCCAGCACGGCCGGGAACACCGGGGAGCTGTTTTTT
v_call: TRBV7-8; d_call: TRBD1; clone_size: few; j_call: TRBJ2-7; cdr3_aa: CASSLGQGTEQYF; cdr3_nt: TGTGCCAGCAGCTTGGGACAGGGGACCGAGCAGTACTTC
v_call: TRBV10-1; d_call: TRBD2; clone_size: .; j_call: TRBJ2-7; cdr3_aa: CASTPPTSGSSYEQYF; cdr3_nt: TGCGCCAGCACCCCGCCGACTAGCGGGAGCTCCTACGAGCAGTACTTC
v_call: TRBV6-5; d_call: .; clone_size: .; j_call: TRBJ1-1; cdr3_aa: CASSYLARENTEASF; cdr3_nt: TGTGCCAGCAGTTATTTAGCCAGGGAGAACACTGAAGCTTCCTTT
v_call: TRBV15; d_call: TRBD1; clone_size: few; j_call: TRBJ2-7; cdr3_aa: CATSRGGGRAYEQYF; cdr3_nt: TGTGCCACCAGCAGAGGAGGGGGCAGGGCCTACGAGCAGTACTTC
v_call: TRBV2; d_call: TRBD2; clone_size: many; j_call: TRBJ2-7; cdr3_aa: CASSVQASGSYEQYF; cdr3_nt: TGTGCCAGCAGTGTCCAGGCTAGCGGGAGTTACGAGCAGTACTTC
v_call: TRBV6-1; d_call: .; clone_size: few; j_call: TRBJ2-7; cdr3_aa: CASSEDRAQRISYEQYF; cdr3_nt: TGTGCCAGCAGTGAAGACAGGGCCCAGCGTATCTCCTACGAGCAGTACTTC
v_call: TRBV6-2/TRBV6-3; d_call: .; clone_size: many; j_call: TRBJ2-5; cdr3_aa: CASLEILEETQYF; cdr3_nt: TGTGCCAGCTTGGAGATTCTCGAGGAGACCCAGTACTTC
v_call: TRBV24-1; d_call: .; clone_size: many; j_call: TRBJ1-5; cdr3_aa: CATSDPYRNYSNQPQHF; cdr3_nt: TGTGCCACCAGTGATCCTTACAGAAACTATAGCAATCAGCCCCAGCATTTT
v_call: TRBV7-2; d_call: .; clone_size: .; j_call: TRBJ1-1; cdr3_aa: CASSPWTDQEAFF; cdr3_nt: TGTGCCAGCAGCCCCTGGACCGATCAAGAAGCTTTCTTT
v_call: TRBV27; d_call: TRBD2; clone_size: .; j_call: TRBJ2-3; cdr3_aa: CASSSRLASDTQYF; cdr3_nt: TGTGCCAGCAGTTCACGACTAGCCTCAGATACGCAGTATTTT
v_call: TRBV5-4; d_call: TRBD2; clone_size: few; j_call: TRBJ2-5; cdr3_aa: CASSLGGSGYQETQYF; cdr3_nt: TGTGCCAGCAGCTTGGGGGGTAGCGGGTACCAAGAGACCCAGTACTTC
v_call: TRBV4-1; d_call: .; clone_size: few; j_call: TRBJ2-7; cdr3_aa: CASSQVGSSSYEQYF; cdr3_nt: TGCGCCAGCAGCCAAGTGGGGTCAAGCTCCTACGAGCAGTACTTC
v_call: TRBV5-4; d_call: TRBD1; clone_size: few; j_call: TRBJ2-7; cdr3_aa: CASSSTGGNLYEQYF; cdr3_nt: TGTGCCAGCAGCTCGACAGGGGGTAATCTCTACGAGCAGTACTTC
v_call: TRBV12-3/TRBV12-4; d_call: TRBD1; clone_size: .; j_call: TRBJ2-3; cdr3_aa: CASRGQGDTQYF; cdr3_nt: TGTGCCAGCAGGGGACAGGGAGATACGCAGTATTTT
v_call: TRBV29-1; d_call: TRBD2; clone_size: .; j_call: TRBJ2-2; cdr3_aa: CSAGLANTGELFF; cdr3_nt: TGCAGCGCGGGACTAGCGAACACCGGGGAGCTGTTTTTT
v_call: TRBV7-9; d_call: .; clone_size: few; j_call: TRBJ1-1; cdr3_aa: CASSYNVRDEAFF; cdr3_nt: TGTGCCAGCAGTTATAACGTCCGGGATGAAGCTTTCTTT
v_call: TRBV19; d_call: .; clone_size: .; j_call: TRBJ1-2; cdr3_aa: CASSISGSSGLGYTF; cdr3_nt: TGTGCCAGTAGTATATCCGGCAGCTCGGGTTTAGGCTACACCTTC
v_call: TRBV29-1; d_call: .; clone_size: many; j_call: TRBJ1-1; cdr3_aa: CSVWKWDTEAFF; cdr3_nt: TGCAGCGTTTGGAAGTGGGACACTGAAGCTTTCTTT
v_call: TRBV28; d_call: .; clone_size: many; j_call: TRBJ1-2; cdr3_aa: CASSSGAASSNYGYTF; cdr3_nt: TGTGCCAGCAGTTCCGGGGCGGCATCCTCTAACTATGGCTACACCTTC
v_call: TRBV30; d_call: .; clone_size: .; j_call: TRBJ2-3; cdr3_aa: CAGRGDWDTQYF; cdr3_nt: TGTGCCGGAAGGGGGGATTGGGATACGCAGTATTTT
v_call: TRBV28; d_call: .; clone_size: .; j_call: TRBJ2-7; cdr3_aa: CASSFRGAQYF; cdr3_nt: TGTGCCAGCAGTTTTCGGGGGGCGCAGTACTTC
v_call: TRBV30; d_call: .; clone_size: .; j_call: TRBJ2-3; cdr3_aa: CAWSVRAGDTQYF; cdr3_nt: TGTGCCTGGAGTGTACGGGCCGGCGATACGCAGTATTTT
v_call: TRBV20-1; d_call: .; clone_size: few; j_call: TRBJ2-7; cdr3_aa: CSAPGPRPGPPYEQYF; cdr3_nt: TGCAGTGCCCCAGGGCCTCGACCGGGCCCCCCATACGAGCAGTACTTC